This T cell receptor beta chain was documented in a study of blood T cell repertoires in COVID-19 (dated by TCRdb to 2020 to 2022). Looking at the study overall: The collaborator samples originated in the United States, Italy and Spain and spanned the acute and convalescent phases of COVID-19. HLA class I and class II types, where available, came from metadata supplied by the sample provider rather than from assay-based typing. The dataset comprised deeply sampled blood TCRbeta repertoires from subjects exposed to, actively infected with, or recovered from COVID-19. Nearly every sample came with metadata listing a de-identified subject ID, COVID-19 status, age in years and sex. The repertoires were made available in a free public database intended to serve as a resource for research on the immune response to SARS-CoV-2. Samples were obtained from the ongoing ImmuneRACE study (first 160 participants) and from 1,200 or so subjects provided by 6 global collaborators. The material from the prospective study consisted of cDNA or gDNA derived from T cells, B-cell-depleted T cells, or PBMCs. Here is what the overall study found, with its caveats: Clinical and demographic metadata were provided uncurated, with the amount varying by source and participant.

TCRbeta CDR3 regions were amplified from genomic DNA by means of the immunoSEQ Assay, a bias-controlled multiplex PCR. In the authors' own workflow: The number of nucleated cells in each sample was estimated from the amplification of reference gene primers within the assay. To quantify the absolute abundance of each unique TCRbeta CDR3 rearrangement, sequence reads were collapsed and filtered. For each sample, productive Simpson clonality was calculated as the square root of Simpson's diversity index across productive rearrangements. TCRdb retrieved this table from immuneACCESS and kept in-frame rearrangements only. Not all clones are present; in checked studies, unresolved V genes account for under half, and no reason is known for the remainder. D and trimming come from the DNA, and the V and J calls and clone size come from that table. Within this sample are about 440,000 clones, with around 91% of them counted one time only. The ten biggest clones cover roughly 0.66% of the sample.

Participants in the prospective study were enrolled through a virtual design, were aged roughly 18 to 100 years, and lived in roughly 24 United States geographic areas. Cohort assignment in the prospective study relied on participant-reported clinical history from a screening survey and a study questionnaire. Recovered participants in ImmuneRACE Cohort 3 were defined as having two consecutive negative NP/OP PCR tests, clearance from a healthcare professional, or resolution of symptoms. In the prospective study, mobile phlebotomists collected whole blood, serum and a nasopharyngeal or oropharyngeal swab from each participant. Prospective study participants could optionally give additional blood draws and questionnaires over a 2-month period. Before DNA extraction, prospective study blood samples were shipped either frozen or at room temperature. The germline V gene sets CDR1 to MGHRA and CDR2 to YSYEKL. V is cut back by 5 bases and J by 5 bases, with 14 bases in the junction unmatched. From cysteine to phenylalanine, the CDR3 is 16 amino acids long. Just the 48-base CDR3 DNA is kept, in frame starting at base 1.

A word on this clone: This clone's antigen is unknown. No quality values exist for individual bases; no much larger clone is one base distant.

This TCR was sampled from a man aged 18 to 35 who had recovered from COVID-19. The V and J genes are TRBV4-1 and TRBJ2-7; TRBD1 matches 8 bases in the middle. Input material: PBMCs or T cells enriched from blood (not recorded which). The DNA reads TGCGCCAGCAGCGCAACTGAGGACAGGGTTTTCAACGAGCAGTACTTC. Translation gives CASSATEDRVFNEQYF.